This T cell receptor (beta chain) was sequenced for a study of blood T cell repertoires in COVID-19. Study as a whole: Italy, Spain and the United States were the sources of the convalescent and acute COVID-19 samples. T cells, B-cell-depleted T cells, or PBMCs supplied cDNA or gDNA.

The ends were cut back, 6 bases at V and 2 bases at J, with 16 bases in the middle. This CDR3 comprises 15 residues. The germline gives CDR1 SGHRS, CDR2 YFSETQ. Original data processing: Quantification of nucleated cells was approximated via reference gene primer amplification. TCRdb's copy holds only in-frame clones and misses some; the assay was immunoSEQ multiplex PCR. V and J calls and clone size are copied from that table; D and trimming were computed from the DNA. The data hold roughly 60,000 clones, with around 80% observed a single time. The receptor was isolated from a man in his sixties with acute or convalescent COVID-19. The V and J genes are TRBV5-1 and TRBJ2-3; maybe TRBD2 (7 bases). Material: peripheral blood. CDR3 bases: TGCGCCAGCAACTTCGGGGGGCTCCTCACAGATACGCAGTATTTT. Translating gives CASNFGGLLTDTQYF. Filled out from reference TRBV5-1 and TRBJ2-3, the complete variable domain reads KAGVTQTPRYLIKTRGQQVTLSCSPISGHRSVSWYQQTPGQGLQFLFEYFSETQRNKGNFPGRFSGRQFSNSRSEMNVSTLELGDSALYLCASNFGGLLTDTQYFGPGTRLTVL.